The sequence of this TCR beta chain was determined in a study of shared clonotypes between healthy human individuals. Assay: immunoSEQ multiplex PCR; the TCRdb copy retains only in-frame clones and omits some. The data contain under 2.5 million clones, under 95% of them seen just once; the ten biggest clones take up 0.37%. V was pared by 4 bases and J by 5 bases, with 14 bases between. CDR1 is MDHEN and CDR2 is SYDVKM in the germline V gene. The CDR3 runs to 14 residues. Investigators divided CD4+ cells into CD45RA+ naive and CD45RA-negative memory subsets. Overall study findings and caveats: The study found lower generation probabilities in non-shared clonotypes than in those shared by all four donors. Memory subsets had estimated richness that was generally smaller than that of naive subsets. Clonotype sharing among donors, it was expected, would be affected by sequencing depth.

As to this clone: Its antigen remains unknown. Other nucleotide sequences in the sample specify the same CDR3.

The material sequenced was naive CD4+ T cells from PBMCs. Described subset: CD45RA+ positively selected. The rearrangement links TRBV28 to TRBJ2-5; D possibly matches TRBD1 or TRBD2 (5 bases each). The TCR comes from a man younger than 35 in good health. Some clones in this sample may be carry-over from other donors' samples. CDR3 nucleotides: TGTGCCAGCAGTTCCCCGTCGGGGCTGGAGACCCAGTACTTC. Residues: CASSSPSGLETQYF.